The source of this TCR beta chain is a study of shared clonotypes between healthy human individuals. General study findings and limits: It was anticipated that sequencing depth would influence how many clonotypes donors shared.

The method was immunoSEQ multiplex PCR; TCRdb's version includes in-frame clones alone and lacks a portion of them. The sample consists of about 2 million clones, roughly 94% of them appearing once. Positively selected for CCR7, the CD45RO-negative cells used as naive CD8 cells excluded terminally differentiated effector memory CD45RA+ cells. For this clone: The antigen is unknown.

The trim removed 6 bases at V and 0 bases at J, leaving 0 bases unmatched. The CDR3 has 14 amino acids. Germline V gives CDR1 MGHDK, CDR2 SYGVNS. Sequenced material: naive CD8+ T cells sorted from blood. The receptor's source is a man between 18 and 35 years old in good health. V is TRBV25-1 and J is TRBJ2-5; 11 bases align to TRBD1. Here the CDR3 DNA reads TGTGCCAGCAGGGACAGGGGGCACCAAGAGACCCAGTACTTC. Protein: CASRDRGHQETQYF.